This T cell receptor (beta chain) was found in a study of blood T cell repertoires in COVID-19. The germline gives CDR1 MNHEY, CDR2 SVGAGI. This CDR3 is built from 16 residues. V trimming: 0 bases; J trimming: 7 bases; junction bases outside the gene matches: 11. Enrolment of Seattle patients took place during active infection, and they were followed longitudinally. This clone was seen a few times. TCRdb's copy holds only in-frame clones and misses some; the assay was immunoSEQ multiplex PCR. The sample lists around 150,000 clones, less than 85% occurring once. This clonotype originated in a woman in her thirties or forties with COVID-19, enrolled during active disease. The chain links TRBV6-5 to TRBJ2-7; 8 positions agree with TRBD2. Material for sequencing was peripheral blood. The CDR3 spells CASSYSSGGPSGEQYF. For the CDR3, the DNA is TGTGCCAGCAGTTACTCGTCGGGAGGGCCCTCGGGGGAGCAGTACTTC.